This TCR beta chain was profiled in a study of T cells in Graves' hyperthyroidism and ophthalmopathy. RNA transcripts yielded amplified TCR beta CDR3 regions. The HTBI primer set drove a first-round RT-PCR of the TCR CDR3. TCRdb processed the multiplex PCR reads anew with MiXCR; each CDR3 protein has one entry. Here the sample spans roughly 640,000 distinct CDR3 sequences, approximately 15% being singletons. This clonotype was seen many times. Germline loops: CDR1 SNHLY, CDR2 FYNNEI. This CDR3 has 16 amino acids. With 5 bases clipped from V and 4 bases from J, the junction kept 11 bases outside the gene matches.

This sequence joins TRBV2 and TRBJ1-1; 9 nucleotides agree with TRBD1. Specimen: blood. This receptor was taken from a woman aged 40 to 55 with Graves' ophthalmopathy. DNA of the CDR3: TGTGCCAGCAGTCAACTTCGGGACAGGGCCTCCACTGAAGCTTTCTTT. Translation gives CASSQLRDRASTEAFF.